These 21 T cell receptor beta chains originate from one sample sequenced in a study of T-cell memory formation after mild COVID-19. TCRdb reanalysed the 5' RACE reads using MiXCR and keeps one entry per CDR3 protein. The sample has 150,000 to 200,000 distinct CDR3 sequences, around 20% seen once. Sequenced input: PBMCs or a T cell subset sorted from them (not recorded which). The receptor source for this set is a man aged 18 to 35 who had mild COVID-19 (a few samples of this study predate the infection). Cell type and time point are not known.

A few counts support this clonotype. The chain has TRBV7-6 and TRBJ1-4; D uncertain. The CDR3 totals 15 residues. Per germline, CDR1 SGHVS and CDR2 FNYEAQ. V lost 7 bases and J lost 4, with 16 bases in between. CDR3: CASTREAGNNEKLFF. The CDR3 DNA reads TGTGCCAGCACCAGAGAGGCGGGGAATAATGAAAAACTGTTTTTT.

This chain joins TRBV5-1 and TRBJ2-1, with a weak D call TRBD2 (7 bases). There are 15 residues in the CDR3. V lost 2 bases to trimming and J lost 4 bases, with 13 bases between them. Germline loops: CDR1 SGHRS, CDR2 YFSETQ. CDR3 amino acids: CASSFSGGAYNEQFF. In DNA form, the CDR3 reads TGCGCCAGCAGCTTCTCGGGGGGCGCTTACAATGAGCAGTTCTTC.

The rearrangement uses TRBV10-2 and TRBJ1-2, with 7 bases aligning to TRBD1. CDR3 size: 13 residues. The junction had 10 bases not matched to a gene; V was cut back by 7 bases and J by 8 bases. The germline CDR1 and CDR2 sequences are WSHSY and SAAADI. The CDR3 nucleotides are TGCGCCAGCACGGAAACAGGGGAGCGGGGCTACACCTTC. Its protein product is CASTETGERGYTF.

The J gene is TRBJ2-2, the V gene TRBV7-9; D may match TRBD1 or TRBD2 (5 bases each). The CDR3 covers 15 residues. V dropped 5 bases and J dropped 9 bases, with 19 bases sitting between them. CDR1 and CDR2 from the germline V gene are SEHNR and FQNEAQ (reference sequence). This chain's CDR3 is CASSLRDPQGRELFF. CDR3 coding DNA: TGTGCCAGCAGCCTCCGGGACCCTCAGGGCCGGGAGCTGTTTTTT.

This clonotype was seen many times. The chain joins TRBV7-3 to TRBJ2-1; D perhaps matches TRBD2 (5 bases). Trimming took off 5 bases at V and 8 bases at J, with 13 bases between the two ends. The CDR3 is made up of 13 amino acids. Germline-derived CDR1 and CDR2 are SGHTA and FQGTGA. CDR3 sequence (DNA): TGTGCCAGCAGCCCGAGCCCGGAGGATGAGCAGTTCTTC. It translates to CASSPSPEDEQFF.

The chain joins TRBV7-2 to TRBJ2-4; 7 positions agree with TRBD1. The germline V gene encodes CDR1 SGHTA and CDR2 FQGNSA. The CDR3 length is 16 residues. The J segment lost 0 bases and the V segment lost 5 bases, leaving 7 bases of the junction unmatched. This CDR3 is CASSPGQAVAKNIQYF. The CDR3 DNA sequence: TGTGCCAGCAGCCCAGGACAGGCCGTAGCCAAAAACATTCAGTACTTC.

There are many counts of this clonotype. Here the CDR3 DNA reads TGTGCCAGCAGCTCCCTGGGGGTCGGGGTAGCCTACAATGAGCAGTTCTTC. Amino acid sequence: CASSSLGVGVAYNEQFF. V is TRBV7-2 and J is TRBJ2-1; perhaps D is TRBD1 or TRBD2 (5 bases each). V gave up 4 bases and J gave up 2 bases, with 18 bases separating them. This CDR3 has 17 residues. Germline-derived CDR1 and CDR2 are SGHTA and FQGNSA.

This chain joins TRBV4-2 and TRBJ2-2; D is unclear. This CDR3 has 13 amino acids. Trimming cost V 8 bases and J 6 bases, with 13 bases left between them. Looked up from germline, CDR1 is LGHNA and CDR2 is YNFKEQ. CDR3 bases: TGTGCCAGCCGAGTCGAGGCGGCCGGGGAGCTGTTTTTT. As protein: CASRVEAAGELFF.

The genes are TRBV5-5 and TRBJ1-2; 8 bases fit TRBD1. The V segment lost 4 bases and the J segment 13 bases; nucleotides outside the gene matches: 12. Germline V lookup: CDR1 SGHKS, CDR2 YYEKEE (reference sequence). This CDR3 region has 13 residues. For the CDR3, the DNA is TGTGCCAGCAGCGGGGGACAGGCCGTCCCCGGCACCTTC. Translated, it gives CASSGGQAVPGTF. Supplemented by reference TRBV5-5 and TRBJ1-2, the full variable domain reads DAGVTQSPTHLIKTRGQQVTLRCSPISGHKSVSWYQQVLGQGPQFIFQYYEKEERGRGNFPDRFSARQFPNYSSELNVNALLLGDSALYLCASSGGQAVPGTFGSGTRLTVV.

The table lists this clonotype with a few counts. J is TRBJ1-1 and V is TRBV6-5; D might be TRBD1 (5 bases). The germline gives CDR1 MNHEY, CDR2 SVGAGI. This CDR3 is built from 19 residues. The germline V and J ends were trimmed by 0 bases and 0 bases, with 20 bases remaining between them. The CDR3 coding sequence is TGTGCCAGCAGTTACTCGAGGGTCCGGGGCAGGAGAATGAACACTGAAGCTTTCTTT. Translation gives CASSYSRVRGRRMNTEAFF.

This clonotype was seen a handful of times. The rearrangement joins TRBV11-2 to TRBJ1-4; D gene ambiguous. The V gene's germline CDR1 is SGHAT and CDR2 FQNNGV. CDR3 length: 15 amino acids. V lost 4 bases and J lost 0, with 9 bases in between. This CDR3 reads CASSSWGSTNEKLFF. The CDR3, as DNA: TGTGCCAGCAGCTCATGGGGATCAACTAATGAAAAACTGTTTTTT.

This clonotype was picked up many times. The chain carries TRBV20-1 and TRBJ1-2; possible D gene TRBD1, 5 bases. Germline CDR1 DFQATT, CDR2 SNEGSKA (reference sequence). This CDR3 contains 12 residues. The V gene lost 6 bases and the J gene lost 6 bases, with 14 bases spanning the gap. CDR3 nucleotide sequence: TGCAGTGCCGATAGGGGCGCGAATGGCTACACCTTC. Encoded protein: CSADRGANGYTF.

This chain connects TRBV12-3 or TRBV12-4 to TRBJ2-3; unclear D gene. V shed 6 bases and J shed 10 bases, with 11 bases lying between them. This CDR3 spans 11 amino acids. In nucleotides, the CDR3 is TGTGCCAGCAGCCTTAATGATCCGCAGTATTTT. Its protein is CASSLNDPQYF.

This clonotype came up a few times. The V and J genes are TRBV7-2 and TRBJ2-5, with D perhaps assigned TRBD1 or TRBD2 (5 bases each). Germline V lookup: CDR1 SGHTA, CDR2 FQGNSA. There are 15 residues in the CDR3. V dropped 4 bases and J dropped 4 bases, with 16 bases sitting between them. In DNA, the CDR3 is TGTGCCAGCAGCTCTCAGGGCGGTGGAGGAGAGACCCAGTACTTC. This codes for CASSSQGGGGETQYF.

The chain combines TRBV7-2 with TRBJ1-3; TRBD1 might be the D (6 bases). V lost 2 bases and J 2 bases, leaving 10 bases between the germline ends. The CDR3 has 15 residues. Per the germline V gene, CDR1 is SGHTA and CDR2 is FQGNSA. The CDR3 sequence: CASSLQAGAGNTIYF. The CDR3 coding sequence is TGTGCCAGCAGCTTACAGGCAGGGGCTGGAAACACCATATATTTT.

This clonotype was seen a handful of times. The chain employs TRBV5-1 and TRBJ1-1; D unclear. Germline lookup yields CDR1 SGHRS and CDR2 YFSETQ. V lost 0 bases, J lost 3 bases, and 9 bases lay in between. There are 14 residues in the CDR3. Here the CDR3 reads CASSLVGMDTEAFF. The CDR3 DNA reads TGCGCCAGCAGCTTGGTTGGAATGGACACTGAAGCTTTCTTT.

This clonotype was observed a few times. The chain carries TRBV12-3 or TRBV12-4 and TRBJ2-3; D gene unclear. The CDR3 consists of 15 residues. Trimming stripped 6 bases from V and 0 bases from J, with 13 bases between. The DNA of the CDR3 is TGTGCCAGCAGCCAAATCACTCGGAGCACAGATACGCAGTATTTT. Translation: CASSQITRSTDTQYF.

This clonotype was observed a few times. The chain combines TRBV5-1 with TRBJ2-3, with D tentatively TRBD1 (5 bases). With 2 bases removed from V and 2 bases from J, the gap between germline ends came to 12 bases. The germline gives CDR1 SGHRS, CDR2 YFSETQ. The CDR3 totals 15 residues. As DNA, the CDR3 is TGCGCCAGCAGCTTACAGGAAGCTTTCACAGATACGCAGTATTTT. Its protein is CASSLQEAFTDTQYF.

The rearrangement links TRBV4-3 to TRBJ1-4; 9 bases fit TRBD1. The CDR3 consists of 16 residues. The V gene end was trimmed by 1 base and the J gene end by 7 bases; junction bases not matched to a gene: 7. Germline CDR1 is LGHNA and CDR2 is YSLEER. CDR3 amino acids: CASSQVATGGSEKLFF. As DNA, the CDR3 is TGCGCCAGCAGCCAAGTGGCGACAGGGGGGAGTGAAAAACTGTTTTTT.

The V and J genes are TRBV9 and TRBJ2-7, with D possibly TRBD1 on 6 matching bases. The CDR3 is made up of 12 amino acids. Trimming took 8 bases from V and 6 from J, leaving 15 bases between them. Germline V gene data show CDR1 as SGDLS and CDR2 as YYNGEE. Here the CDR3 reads CARPRQAPEQYV. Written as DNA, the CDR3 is TGTGCCAGGCCTCGACAGGCTCCCGAGCAGTACGTC.

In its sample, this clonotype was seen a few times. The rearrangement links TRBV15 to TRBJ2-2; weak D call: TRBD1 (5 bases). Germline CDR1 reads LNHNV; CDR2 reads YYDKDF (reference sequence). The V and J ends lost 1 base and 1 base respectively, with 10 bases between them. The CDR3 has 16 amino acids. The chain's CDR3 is CATSRVRALNTGELFF. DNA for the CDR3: TGTGCCACCAGCAGAGTCAGGGCACTGAACACCGGGGAGCTGTTTTTT. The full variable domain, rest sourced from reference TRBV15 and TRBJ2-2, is DAMVIQNPRYQVTQFGKPVTLSCSQTLNHNVMYWYQQKSSQAPKLLFHYYDKDFNNEADTPDNFQSRRPNTSFCFLDIRSPGLGDTAMYLCATSRVRALNTGELFFGEGSRLTVL.